This TCR beta chain was captured by sequencing in a study of blood T cell repertoires in COVID-19. Study information: COVID-19 samples, acute and convalescent, were from the United States, Italy and Spain. T cells, B-cell-depleted T cells, or PBMCs provided the cDNA or gDNA that served as material.

The CDR3 runs 15 residues. Germline assignment: CDR1 SGHDN and CDR2 FVKESK. J gave up 1 base and V 1 base, and 2 bases lay outside the gene matches. Study processing details: Researchers report that nucleated cell counts were estimated from reference gene primer amplification. Method: immunoSEQ multiplex PCR; TCRdb's copy keeps in-frame clones and lacks some. V and J calls plus clone size are reproduced from that table; the DNA served to infer D and trimming. The data show about 120,000 clones, 87% seen once. The J gene is TRBJ2-5, the V gene TRBV14; 8 bases line up with TRBD1. This receptor was obtained from a woman aged 45-60 years with acute or convalescent COVID-19. The sample consisted of peripheral blood. This CDR3 is CASSQGGQVQETQYF. CDR3 nucleotides: TGTGCCAGCAGCCAAGGGGGACAGGTCCAAGAGACCCAGTACTTC.